This T cell receptor (beta chain) was recorded in a study of early T cells in non-severe SARS-CoV-2 infection. About the research overall: Bulk RNA isolated from unsorted whole blood underwent sequencing; chains were not paired.

This clonotype was counted at least ten times. The antigen is undetermined. Points from the study as a whole: VDJdb matching skewed toward anti-spike CD8 responses, missing private and CD4 specificities.

Individual cDNA molecules received unique molecular identifiers during library preparation. TCRdb itself ran the 5' RACE reads through MiXCR, one entry per CDR3 protein. Of tens of thousands of distinct CDR3 sequences in the sample, around 13% were seen once. Material for sequencing was whole blood. This TCR was sampled from an adult who was a healthcare worker with PCR-confirmed SARS-CoV-2 infection or an uninfected control (not recorded which).

CDR3 loop: CASSVGLAGGGNEQFF. The CDR3 nucleotides are TGTGCCAGCAGCGTCGGACTAGCGGGAGGAGGGAATGAGCAGTTCTTC. This chain uses TRBV11-2 with TRBJ2-1; 14 positions match TRBD2. Losses at the gene ends were 5 bases for V and 7 bases for J; bases not matched to a gene: 7. CDR1 is SGHAT, CDR2 FQNNGV, per germline. The CDR3 covers 16 residues.